Below, 5 T cell receptor beta chains from the same sample are listed, as sequenced in a study of CD8+CD57+ T cells in acquired aplastic anemia. CD8+CD57+ cell expansion had been shown by flow cytometry in patients chosen for sequencing. Genomic DNA templated the TCR beta VDJ and CDR3 profiling. MiXCR was run by TCRdb on the reads, yielding one entry per CDR3 protein. The sample holds approximately 470,000 distinct CDR3 sequences, less than 35% seen once. The sequenced sample was sorted CD4+, CD8+, or CD8+CD57+ T cells (not recorded which) from PBMCs. Receptors were obtained from a human donor with aplastic anemia.

This sequence joins TRBV6-2 or TRBV6-3 and TRBJ1-5, with D possibly TRBD1 on 5 matching bases. The CDR3 is 17 residues long. From germline, CDR1 is MNHEY and CDR2 SVGEGT. The germline V and J ends were trimmed by 4 bases and 4 bases, with 20 bases remaining between them. Here the CDR3 DNA reads TGTGCCAGCAGTTTACACCTCGCCAGGGCGGGGAATCAGCCCCAGCATTTT. Amino acids: CASSLHLARAGNQPQHF.

Ten or more counts support this clonotype. V gene TRBV9 combines with J gene TRBJ1-2; D is undetermined. Germline-derived CDR1 and CDR2 are SGDLS and YYNGEE. V was pared by 0 bases and J by 7 bases, with 13 bases between. CDR3 size: 14 residues. CDR3 sequence reads: CASSVEGLHGGYTF. In DNA form, the CDR3 reads TGTGCCAGCAGCGTAGAAGGGTTACACGGTGGCTACACCTTC.

The rearrangement links TRBV4-3 to TRBJ1-1; D not certain. CDR3 length: 13 amino acids. CDR1 is LGHNA and CDR2 is YSLEER in the germline V gene. Trimming took off 4 bases at V and 4 bases at J, with 10 bases between the two ends. The CDR3 coding sequence is TGCGCCAGCAGCCCCTCGGAAGGCACTGAAGCTTTCTTT. Amino acid sequence: CASSPSEGTEAFF.

V gene TRBV9 combines with J gene TRBJ1-4; 7 bases align to TRBD1. There are 15 residues in the CDR3. V lost 4 bases, J lost 4 bases, and 7 bases stayed unmatched. In germline, CDR1 is SGDLS, CDR2 YYNGEE. In nucleotides, the CDR3 is TGTGCCAGCAGCCCGCGGACAGGAAATAATGAAAAACTGTTTTTT. Translated, it gives CASSPRTGNNEKLFF.

The rearrangement links TRBV19 to TRBJ2-7; no reliable D call. The V gene's germline CDR1 is LNHDA and CDR2 SQIVND (reference sequence). The CDR3 covers 13 residues. V gave up 11 bases and J gave up 3 bases, with 17 bases separating them. The CDR3 bases are TGTGCCTGGAGTCTGGGCGTTGGCTACGAGCAGTACTTC. Amino acids: CAWSLGVGYEQYF.